This TCR beta chain originates from a study of blood T cell repertoires in COVID-19. Study at large: Acute and convalescent COVID-19 samples came from the United States, Italy and Spain. PBMCs, B-cell-depleted T cells, or T cells provided the cDNA or gDNA that made up the material.

This clone was counted a single time. Germline CDR1 reads MDHEN; CDR2 reads SYDVKM. This CDR3 contains 13 residues. V shed 3 bases and J shed 6 bases, with 9 bases lying between them. Study processing details: Amplification from reference gene primers served as the basis for estimated nucleated cell counts. Clones were read by immunoSEQ multiplex PCR, and TCRdb kept only the in-frame ones, dropping some. V and J calls and clone size come straight from that table; D and trimming were deduced from the DNA. The data hold around 100,000 clones, with over 75% observed a single time. This TCR was recovered from a human donor in a cohort sampled during active COVID-19. Sequencing was done on a sample of peripheral blood. The genes are TRBV28 and TRBJ2-1; a possible D gene is TRBD2 (6 bases). This chain's CDR3 is CASSFGLFNEQFF. Here the CDR3 DNA reads TGTGCCAGCAGTTTCGGACTATTCAATGAGCAGTTCTTC.